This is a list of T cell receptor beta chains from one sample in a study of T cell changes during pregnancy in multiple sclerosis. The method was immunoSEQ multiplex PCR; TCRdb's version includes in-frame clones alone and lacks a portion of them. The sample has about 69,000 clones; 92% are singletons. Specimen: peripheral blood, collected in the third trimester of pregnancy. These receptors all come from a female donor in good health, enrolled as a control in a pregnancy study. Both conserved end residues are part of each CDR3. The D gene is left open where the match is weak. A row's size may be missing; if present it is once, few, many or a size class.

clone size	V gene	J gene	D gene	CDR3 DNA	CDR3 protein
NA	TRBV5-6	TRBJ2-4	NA	TGTGCCAGCAGTTTACAGGGTAAAAACATTCAGTACTTC	CASSLQGKNIQYF
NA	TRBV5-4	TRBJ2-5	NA	TGTGCCAGCAGCCGACAGCAAGAGACCCAGTACTTC	CASSRQQETQYF
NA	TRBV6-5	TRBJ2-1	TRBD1	TGTGCCAGCAACCCGGGACAGGGAGGTAATGAGCAGTTCTTC	CASNPGQGGNEQFF
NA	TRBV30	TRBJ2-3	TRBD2	TGTGCCTGGAGTAGCGGGGGTACAGATACGCAGTATTTT	CAWSSGGTDTQYF
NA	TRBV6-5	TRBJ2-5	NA	TGTGCCAGCAGTTATCAGTACCAAGAGACCCAGTACTTC	CASSYQYQETQYF
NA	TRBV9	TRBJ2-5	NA	TGTGCCAGCAGCGTAGCTCAGTCAGGGGGGCAAGAGACCCAGTACTTC	CASSVAQSGGQETQYF
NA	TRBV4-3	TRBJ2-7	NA	TGCGCCAGCAGCCAAGATCTCCGTCTCTCCTACGAGCAGTACTTC	CASSQDLRLSYEQYF
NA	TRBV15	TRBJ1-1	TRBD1	TGTGCCACCAGCAGGGGACAGGGGAACACTGAAGCTTTCTTT	CATSRGQGNTEAFF
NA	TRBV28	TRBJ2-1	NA	TGTGCCAGCAGTCCCTGGAGGGGCCCCTACAATGAGCAGTTCTTC	CASSPWRGPYNEQFF
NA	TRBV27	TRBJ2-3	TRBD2	TGTGCCAGCAGTAGTAAACTAGCGGGGGCAAAGGAAGATACGCAGTATTTT	CASSSKLAGAKEDTQYF
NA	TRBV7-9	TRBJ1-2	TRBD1	TGTGCCAGCAGCTTTTCGTCCCGAGGGACAGGTGGAGGCTACACCTTC	CASSFSSRGTGGGYTF
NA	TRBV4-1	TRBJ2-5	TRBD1	TGCGCCAGCAGCCAAGGGACAGGGGGGGAAGAGACCCAGTACTTC	CASSQGTGGEETQYF
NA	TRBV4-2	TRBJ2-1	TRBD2	TGTGCCAGCAGCCAAGATCCAGCGGGGGAATACAATGAGCAGTTCTTC	CASSQDPAGEYNEQFF
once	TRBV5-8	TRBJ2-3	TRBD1	TGTGCCAGCAGCTTTGACAGGGGGGAGGATACGCAGTATTTT	CASSFDRGEDTQYF
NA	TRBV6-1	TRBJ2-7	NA	TGTGCCACCCCTGGGGGGTTCGGCTACGAGCAGTACTTC	CATPGGFGYEQYF
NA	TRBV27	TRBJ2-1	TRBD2	TGTGCCAGCAGTACTAGCGGGAGTTACAACAATGAGCAGTTCTTC	CASSTSGSYNNEQFF
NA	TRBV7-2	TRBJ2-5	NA	TGTGCCAGCAGCTTCGGGGGACAAGAGACCCAGTACTTC	CASSFGGQETQYF
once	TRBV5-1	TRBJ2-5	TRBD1	TGCGCCAGCAGCCCCAGGACAGGGCGGGTGGAGACCCAGTACTTC	CASSPRTGRVETQYF
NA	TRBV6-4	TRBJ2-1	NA	TGTGCCAGCAGCCCGGACGGGACTTCCTACAATGAGCAGTTCTTC	CASSPDGTSYNEQFF
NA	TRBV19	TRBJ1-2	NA	TGTGCCAGTAGTATTGAGAAGGGAGCTGGCTACACCTTC	CASSIEKGAGYTF
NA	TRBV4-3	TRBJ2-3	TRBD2	TGCGCCAGCAGCCAAGGGACTAGTGGCGCAGATACGCAGTATTTT	CASSQGTSGADTQYF
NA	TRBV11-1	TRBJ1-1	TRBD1	TGTGCCAGCAGCTTACGACAGGGCTGGACTGAAGCTTTCTTT	CASSLRQGWTEAFF
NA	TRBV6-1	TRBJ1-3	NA	TGTGCCAGCAGAAACGTAGGGGGATCCGGAAACACCATATATTTT	CASRNVGGSGNTIYF
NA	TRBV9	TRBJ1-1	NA	TGTGCCAGCAGCGTAAATCCCCCAGAAGCTTTCTTT	CASSVNPPEAFF
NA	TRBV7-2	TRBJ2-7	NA	TGTGCCAGCAGCTCGATTAGCTCCGGCGAGCAGTACTTC	CASSSISSGEQYF
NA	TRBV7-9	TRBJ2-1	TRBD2	TGTGCCAGCACCTCGGGCGGGAGACGAGACGAGCAGTTCTTC	CASTSGGRRDEQFF
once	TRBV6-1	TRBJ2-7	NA	TGTGCCAGCAGTGACACTTGGGGACTCTACGAGCAGTACTTC	CASSDTWGLYEQYF
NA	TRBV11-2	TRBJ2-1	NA	TGTGCCAGCAGCAAGGACTGGGCTGGTTACAATGAGCAGTTCTTC	CASSKDWAGYNEQFF
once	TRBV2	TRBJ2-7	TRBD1	TGTGCCAGCAGTGAAGCATACAGGGGATACGAGCAGTACTTC	CASSEAYRGYEQYF
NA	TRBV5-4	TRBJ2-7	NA	TGTGCCAGCAGCGTGGCGAGGCTAGCGCAGGGCGGCTACGAGCAGTACTTC	CASSVARLAQGGYEQYF
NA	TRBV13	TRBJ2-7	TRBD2	TGTGCCAGCAGCTCCAACCCATATGGGACTAGCGGGAGGGCCGTTGAGCAGTACTTC	CASSSNPYGTSGRAVEQYF
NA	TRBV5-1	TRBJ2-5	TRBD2	TGCGCCAGCAGCATGAGCGGGGCCCTCCAAGAGACCCAGTACTTC	CASSMSGALQETQYF
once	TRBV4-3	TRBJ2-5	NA	TGCGCCAGCAGCCAAGATCGGGAAGAGACCCAGTACTTC	CASSQDREETQYF
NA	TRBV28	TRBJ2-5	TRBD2	TGTGCCAGCAGAGAGCGGGAGAGGAGGGAGACCCAGTACTTC	CASRERERRETQYF
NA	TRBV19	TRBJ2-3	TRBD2	TGTGCCAGTAGGGATGGGGGACTAGCGGCCACAGATACGCAGTATTTT	CASRDGGLAATDTQYF
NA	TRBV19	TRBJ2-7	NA	TGTGCCAGTCCCGAGAGGGGGTCTTACGAGCAGTACTTC	CASPERGSYEQYF
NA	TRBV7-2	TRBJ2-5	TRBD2	TGTGCCAGCAGCTTAAGACTAGCGGGTGCCCCTCCTCAAGAGACCCAGTACTTC	CASSLRLAGAPPQETQYF
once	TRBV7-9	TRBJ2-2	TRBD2	TGTGCCAGCATGGGGCCTAGCGGGACTCACGGGGAGCTGTTTTTT	CASMGPSGTHGELFF
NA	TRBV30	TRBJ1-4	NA	TGTGCCTGGAGTGTCGGACAGTTGAATGAAAAACTGTTTTTT	CAWSVGQLNEKLFF
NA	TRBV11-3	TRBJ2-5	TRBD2	TGTGCCAGCAGTCGAACTAGCGGGAGTGCGGAGACCCAGTACTTC	CASSRTSGSAETQYF
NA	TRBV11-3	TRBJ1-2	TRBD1	TGTGCCAGCAGTCTACAGGGGGAATTAATATCAGGTTCTAACTATGGCTACACCTTC	CASSLQGELISGSNYGYTF
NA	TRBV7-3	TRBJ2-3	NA	TGTGCCAGCAGCCGTCTTCCCGTTGGCCGGGGGGCGGATACGCAGTATTTT	CASSRLPVGRGADTQYF
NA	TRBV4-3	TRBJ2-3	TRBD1	TGCGCCAGCAGCCGGACAGGGAGCACAGATACGCAGTATTTT	CASSRTGSTDTQYF
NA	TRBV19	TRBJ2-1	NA	TGTGCCAGTAGTATTGTGAGCTCCTACAATGAGCAGTTCTTC	CASSIVSSYNEQFF
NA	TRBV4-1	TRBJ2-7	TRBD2	TGCGCCAGCAGCCCCCGCGGGGGGGGTTCCTACGAGCAGTACTTC	CASSPRGGGSYEQYF
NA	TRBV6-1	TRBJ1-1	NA	TGTGCCAGCAGTGAGGGCCAGGGGGCTTTCTTT	CASSEGQGAFF
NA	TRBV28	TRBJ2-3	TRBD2	TGTGCCAGCAGTTTAAGCGGGGCTTTGTTTAGCGATACGCAGTATTTT	CASSLSGALFSDTQYF
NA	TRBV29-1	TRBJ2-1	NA	TGCAGCGTTGAAAGTGGGGAGAGCATAGGGTACAATGAGCAGTTCTTC	CSVESGESIGYNEQFF
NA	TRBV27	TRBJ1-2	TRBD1	TGTGCCAGCAGAGACAGGGGTATTGGCTACACCTTC	CASRDRGIGYTF
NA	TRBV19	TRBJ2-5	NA	TGTGCCAGTCAAATGACGGTGGAGGAGACCCAGTACTTC	CASQMTVEETQYF
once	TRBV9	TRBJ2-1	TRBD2	TGTGCCAGTAATATAGCGGGAGGGCTCGATGAGCAGTTCTTC	CASNIAGGLDEQFF